This paragraph covers one T cell receptor (beta chain) sequence. Its antigen is not known. This record comes from a study of T cell responses to AZD1222 COVID-19 vaccine. Study-level findings and limits: Every sample of the repertoires postdated the peak T cell response. Among the donors, most were white British and more were female, and clonal diversity was possibly underestimated.

Measured with immunoSEQ multiplex PCR; TCRdb has only the in-frame clones, and not every one. The data contain 95,000 or so clones, 89% of them seen just once; the ten biggest clones take up around 2.8%. V lost 0 bases to trimming and J lost 5 bases; unmatched junction nucleotides: 7. CDR3 length: 16 residues. CDR1 SEHNR and CDR2 FQNEAQ come from the germline V gene (reference sequence). This specimen consisted of peripheral blood, obtained on day 0 of MenACWY control vaccination. The chain is built from TRBV7-9 and TRBJ2-7, with 10 bases lining up with TRBD1. The sequence was obtained from an adult in good health. The CDR3 is CASSLARTGGSHEQYF. Here the CDR3 DNA reads TGTGCCAGCAGCTTAGCTCGGACAGGGGGTTCCCACGAGCAGTACTTC.